Below are 8 T cell receptor beta chains sequenced from a single sample in a study of T cell responses to AZD1222 COVID-19 vaccine. Using immunoSEQ multiplex PCR, the repertoire was profiled, and TCRdb retains in-frame clones only, with some absent. The sample includes some 120,000 clones, approximately 93% seen only once; the top ten take under 3.5%. This sample comprised peripheral blood, obtained on day 0 of AZD1222 vaccination. Receptor source: an adult in good health.

The chain uses TRBV6-1 and TRBJ1-4; D gene uncertain. The germline V and J ends were trimmed by 3 bases and 2 bases, with 10 bases remaining between them. There are 15 residues in the CDR3. Germline lookup yields CDR1 MNHNS and CDR2 SASEGT. The CDR3 region has the DNA TGTGCCAGCAGTGAGGCGGGAGGGACTAATGAAAAACTGTTTTTT. This encodes CASSEAGGTNEKLFF.

In this sample, this clone turned up once. The chain joins TRBV9 to TRBJ1-6; D gene unclear. This CDR3 is 17 amino acids long. Looked up from germline, CDR1 is SGDLS and CDR2 is YYNGEE. V was pared by 4 bases and J by 2 bases, with 16 bases between. The chain's CDR3 is CASSFTDSPTYNSPLHF. CDR3 nucleotides: TGTGCCAGCAGCTTTACGGATTCTCCGACCTATAATTCACCCCTCCACTTT.

The J gene is TRBJ2-7, the V gene TRBV5-1; TRBD1 is a possible D gene (5 bases). Germline assignment: CDR1 SGHRS and CDR2 YFSETQ. This CDR3 contains 13 residues. V was shortened by 4 bases and J by 0 bases, with 8 bases between the two germline ends. The CDR3 DNA follows: TGCGCCAGCAGCCTGACAGACTCCTACGAGCAGTACTTC. The encoded protein is CASSLTDSYEQYF.

The chain links TRBV19 to TRBJ1-5; tentative D call: TRBD1 (5 bases). In germline, CDR1 is LNHDA, CDR2 SQIVND (reference sequence). The V end lost 9 bases, the J end lost 4 bases, and 13 bases lay between the germline ends. This CDR3 is 13 amino acids long. The CDR3 nucleotides are TGTGCCAGCGAGGGGCAGTTGAATCAGCCCCAGCATTTT. This translates into CASEGQLNQPQHF.

The chain joins TRBV5-4 to TRBJ1-2; D is undetermined. CDR1 and CDR2 from the germline V gene are SGHNT and YYREEE (reference sequence). CDR3 length: 14 residues. Deletions cut 0 bases from V and 3 bases from J, with 9 bases between. This CDR3 reads CASSLGGNYYGYTF. The DNA for the CDR3 is TGTGCCAGCAGCTTGGGAGGAAATTACTATGGCTACACCTTC. Combining the CDR3 with reference TRBV5-4 and TRBJ1-2 gives the whole variable domain ETGVTQSPTHLIKTRGQQVTLRCSSQSGHNTVSWYQQALGQGPQFIFQYYREEENGRGNFPPRFSGLQFPNYSSELNVNALELDDSALYLCASSLGGNYYGYTFGSGTRLTVV.

V gene TRBV3-1 (or the pseudogene TRBV3-2) combines with J gene TRBJ1-2; D ambiguous. Trimming took off 1 base at V and 2 bases at J, with 5 bases between the two ends. The CDR3 totals 13 residues. CDR1 and CDR2 from the germline V gene are LGHDT and YNNKEL (reference sequence). The CDR3 spells CASSQGVNYGYTF. For the CDR3, the DNA is TGTGCCAGCAGCCAAGGTGTGAACTATGGCTACACCTTC.

This clone appeared once. The chain combines TRBV18 with TRBJ2-3; D gene uncertain. The V end lost 2 bases, the J end lost 6 bases, and 21 bases lay between the germline ends. The V gene's germline CDR1 is KGHSH and CDR2 LQKENI. This CDR3 spans 17 amino acids. CDR3 protein: CASSPMVGQVAFDTQYF. The CDR3 nucleotides read TGTGCCAGCTCACCAATGGTCGGGCAGGTCGCGTTCGATACGCAGTATTTT. The complete variable domain, with remaining parts taken from reference TRBV18 and TRBJ2-3, reads NAGVMQNPRHLVRRRGQEARLRCSPMKGHSHVYWYRQLPEEGLKFMVYLQKENIIDESGMPKERFSAEFPKEGPSILRIQQVVRGDSAAYFCASSPMVGQVAFDTQYFGPGTRLTVL.

This sequence joins TRBV10-2 and TRBJ2-7; TRBD1 or TRBD2 may be the D gene (5 bases each). The CDR3 spans 13 residues. Trimming removed 7 bases at V and 1 base at J, with 11 bases between. CDR1 and CDR2 from the germline V gene are WSHSY and SAAADI. The CDR3 here is CASKPGPSYEQYF. CDR3 DNA sequence: TGCGCCAGCAAACCGGGACCGTCCTACGAGCAGTACTTC.